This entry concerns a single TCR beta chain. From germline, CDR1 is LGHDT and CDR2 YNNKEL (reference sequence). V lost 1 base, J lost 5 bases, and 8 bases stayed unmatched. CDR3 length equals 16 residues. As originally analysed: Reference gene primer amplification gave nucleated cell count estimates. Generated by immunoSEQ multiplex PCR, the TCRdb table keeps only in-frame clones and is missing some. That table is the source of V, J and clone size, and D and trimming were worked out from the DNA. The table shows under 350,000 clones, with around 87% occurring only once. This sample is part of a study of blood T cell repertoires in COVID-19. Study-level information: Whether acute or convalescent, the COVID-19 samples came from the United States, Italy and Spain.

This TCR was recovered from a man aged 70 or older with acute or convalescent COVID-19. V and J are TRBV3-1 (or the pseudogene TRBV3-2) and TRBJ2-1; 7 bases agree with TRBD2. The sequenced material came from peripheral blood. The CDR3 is CASSQVKAGRDNEQFF. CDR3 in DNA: TGTGCCAGCAGCCAAGTCAAGGCGGGGAGGGACAATGAGCAGTTCTTC.